Sequencing of this T cell receptor beta chain was carried out in a study of OX40 agonist ivuxolimab in advanced cancers. Some clones are missing from TCRdb's copy, which holds only in-frame ones; the method was immunoSEQ multiplex PCR. The sample gives some 77,000 clones, approximately 82% of which show up once; around 0.73% is in the top ten. Germline V gives CDR1 SGHRS, CDR2 YFSETQ. Trimming cost V 4 bases and J 3 bases, with 11 bases left between them. This CDR3 is 15 amino acids long. This clone has only a few counts. The TCR comes from an adult with an advanced solid tumor such as melanoma, head and neck, liver or kidney cancer. This chain joins TRBV5-1 and TRBJ1-6; D remains unclear. The specimen was CD4+ or CD8+ T cells sorted from blood, collected in a trial of the OX40 agonist ivuxolimab. CDR3 loop: CASSENSVYNSPLHF. In DNA, the CDR3 is TGCGCCAGCAGCGAGAACAGCGTCTATAATTCACCCCTCCACTTT.